This T cell receptor beta chain was sequenced for a study of regulatory T cells in long-lasting Graves disease. The time point here: newly diagnosed GD, antithyroid drugs for less than 3 months. There was RNA extracted from PBMCs, and the TCR library was made from it. This clonotype was counted many times. To make TCR beta libraries, researchers used iRepertoire HTBI primers and Arm-PCR of CDR3 regions. TCRdb independently ran MiXCR on the multiplex PCR reads; one entry per CDR3 protein. The sample has more than 300,000 distinct CDR3 sequences; 15% to 19% are singletons. The sequenced sample was peripheral blood mononuclear cells (PBMCs), obtained at new diagnosis, from a patient treated with antithyroid drugs. The clonotype was recovered from a female donor with Graves disease.

The CDR3 loop is CASSLSAQGYFGNTIYF. CDR3 in DNA: TGTGCCAGCAGCTTATCGGCACAGGGATACTTTGGAAACACCATATATTTT. The chain combines TRBV7-2 with TRBJ1-3, with a tentative D call TRBD1 (6 bases). This CDR3 has 17 residues. V was clipped by 2 bases and J by 3 bases, with 17 bases between them. The V gene's germline CDR1 is SGHTA and CDR2 FQGNSA.